The next 2 T cell receptor beta chains were all read from a single sample in a study of cytomegalovirus exposure and HLA in healthy donors (dated by TCRdb to about 2017). The library was obtained by the immunoSEQ multiplex PCR assay. The multiplex PCR relied on a mix of 60 forward primers for TCR Vbeta segments and 13 reverse primers for TCR Jbeta segments. The table comes from immuneACCESS by way of TCRdb, which keeps in-frame sequences with V and J called. Part of the clones is missing from these tables; in studies checked, under half for an unresolved V gene and the rest for unknown reasons. Recorded for this sample are some 190,000 clones; roughly 80% of them occurred a single time. In total, the top ten clones hold around 1.6% of the sample. Sample: PBMCs. These TCRs come from a woman aged 18 to 35 in good health and CMV-seronegative.

The chain joins TRBV6-5 to TRBJ1-2; D possibly corresponds to TRBD1 (6 bases). Looked up from germline, CDR1 is MNHEY and CDR2 is SVGAGI. The CDR3 is made up of 15 amino acids. V lost 8 bases to trimming and J lost 4 bases, with 20 bases between them. The CDR3 coding sequence is TGTGCCAGCGGGGGGCAGAGCGGGACTCTCTATGGCTACACCTTC. Amino acids: CASGGQSGTLYGYTF.

This chain connects TRBV7-2 to TRBJ2-1; 8 bases line up with TRBD2. Per the germline V gene, CDR1 is SGHTA and CDR2 is FQGNSA. J lost 2 bases, V lost 3 bases, and 3 bases had no gene match. This CDR3 comprises 15 residues. The CDR3 reads CASSFTSGTYNEQFF. The CDR3 nucleotides read TGTGCCAGCAGCTTTACTAGCGGAACCTACAATGAGCAGTTCTTC.